The entry below gives a single T cell receptor beta chain sequence along with its context. Trimming left V 5 bases short and J 8 bases short, with 18 bases between. The germline gives CDR1 SGHAT, CDR2 FQNNGV. This CDR3 spans 15 amino acids. Produced via immunoSEQ multiplex PCR; TCRdb's table is partial and in-frame only. The sample carries around 200,000 clones, around nine tenths recorded once. This sample stems from a study of blood T cell repertoires in COVID-19. At the level of the study: Sites across the United States, Italy and Spain contributed samples from acute and convalescent COVID-19.

This TCR was sampled from a man younger than 35 with active or convalescent COVID-19. The chain recombines TRBV11-2 with TRBJ1-4; D unresolved. Sequencing was performed on peripheral blood. DNA for the CDR3: TGTGCCAGCAGCCTGCGACCCGGGTCCCGGGAAAAACTGTTTTTT. Amino acids: CASSLRPGSREKLFF. Full variable domain (rest looked up from reference TRBV11-2 and TRBJ1-4): EAGVAQSPRYKIIEKRQSVAFWCNPISGHATLYWYQQILGQGPKLLIQFQNNGVVDDSQLPKDRFSAERLKGVDSTLKIQPAKLEDSAVYLCASSLRPGSREKLFFGSGTQLSVL.